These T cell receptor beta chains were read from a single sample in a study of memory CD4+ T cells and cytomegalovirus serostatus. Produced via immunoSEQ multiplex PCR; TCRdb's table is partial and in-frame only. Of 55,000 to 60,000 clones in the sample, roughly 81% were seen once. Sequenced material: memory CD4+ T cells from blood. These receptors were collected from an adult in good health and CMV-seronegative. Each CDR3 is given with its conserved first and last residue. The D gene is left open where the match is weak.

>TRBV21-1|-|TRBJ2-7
CASPGRGGYHEQYF
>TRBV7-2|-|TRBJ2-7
CASNKRGERYEQYF
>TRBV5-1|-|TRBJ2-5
CASGTGTTQETQYF
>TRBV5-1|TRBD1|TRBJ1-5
CASSHGTEDQPQHF
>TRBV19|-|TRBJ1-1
CASSILTGQYRDTEAFF
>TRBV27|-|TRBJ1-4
CASSPKHPGGGFGFEKLFF
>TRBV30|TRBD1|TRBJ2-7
CAWSLTGISYEQYF
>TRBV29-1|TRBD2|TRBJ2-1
CSVEGGREPFSYNEQFF
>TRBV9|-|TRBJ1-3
CASSVDLGNTIYF
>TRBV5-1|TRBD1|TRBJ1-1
CASSLGTATEAFF
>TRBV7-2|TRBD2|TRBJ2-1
CASSLDGLAGRNEQFF
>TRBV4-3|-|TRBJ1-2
CASSQGALAGSGYTF
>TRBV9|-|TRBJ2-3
CASSRLGGASTDTQYF
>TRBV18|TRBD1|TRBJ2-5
CASSPPGTAQETQYF
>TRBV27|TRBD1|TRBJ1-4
CASRWTGDEKLFF
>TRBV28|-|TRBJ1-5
CASRARQDNQPQHF
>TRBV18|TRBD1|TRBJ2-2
CASSPQDRGRTGELFF
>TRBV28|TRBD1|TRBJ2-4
CASRLGSGGMAKNIQYF
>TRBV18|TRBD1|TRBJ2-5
CASSGTGVVQTQYF
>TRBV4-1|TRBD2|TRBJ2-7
CASSQGLAGSYEQYF
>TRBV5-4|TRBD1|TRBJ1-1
CASSFDRGGITEAFF
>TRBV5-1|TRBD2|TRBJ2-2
CASSLGGDTGELFF
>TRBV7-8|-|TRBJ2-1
CASSLGDLSYNEQFF
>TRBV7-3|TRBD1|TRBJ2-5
CASSLAGGRETQYF
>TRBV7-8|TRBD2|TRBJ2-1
CASSEREGRNEQFF
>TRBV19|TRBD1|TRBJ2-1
CASSIDPAGQGAREQFF
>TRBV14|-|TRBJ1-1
CASSQAWAMNTEAFF
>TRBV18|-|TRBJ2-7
CASSSIASSDVEQYF
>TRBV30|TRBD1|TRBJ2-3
CAWSTGGTDTQYF
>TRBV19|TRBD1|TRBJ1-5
CASSVTGLSNQPQHF
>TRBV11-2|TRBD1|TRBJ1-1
CASSPTGSMSEAFF
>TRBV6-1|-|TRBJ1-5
CASSGSTGNQPQHF
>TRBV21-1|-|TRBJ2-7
CASSKEVLSYEQYF
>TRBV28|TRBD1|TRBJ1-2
CASSFRQGHGYTF
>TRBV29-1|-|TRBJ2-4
CSGTDLNIQYF
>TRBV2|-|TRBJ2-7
CASGDGTSYEQYF
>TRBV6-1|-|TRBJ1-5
CASGGPNQPQHF
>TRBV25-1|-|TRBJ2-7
CASSPAAWSEQYF
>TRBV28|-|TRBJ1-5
CASSPSGNQPQHF
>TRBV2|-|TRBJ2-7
CASSEMGLGEQYF
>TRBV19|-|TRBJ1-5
CATMTGQGQPQHF
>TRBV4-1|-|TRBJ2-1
CASSRGLGSSYNEQFF
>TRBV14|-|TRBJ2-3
CASSQTTLGISTDTQYF
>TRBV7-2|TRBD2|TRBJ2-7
CASSSTYRLAGPPGEQYF
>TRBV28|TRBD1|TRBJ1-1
CASSLRQGNTEAFF
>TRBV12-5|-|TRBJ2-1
CASGFRPGVGYNEQFF
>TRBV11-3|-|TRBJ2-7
CASSLGGGVSYEQYF
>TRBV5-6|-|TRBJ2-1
CASSPDSRGYNEQFF
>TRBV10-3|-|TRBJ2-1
CAIRASSGANEQFF
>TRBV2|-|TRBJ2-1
CASLLGLYNEQFF
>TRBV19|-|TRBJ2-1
CASKTSDGSSYNEQFF
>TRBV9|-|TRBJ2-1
CASSSRWAPHEQFF
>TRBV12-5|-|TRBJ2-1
CASGLVTSGNEQFF
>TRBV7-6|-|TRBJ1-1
CASSLLRGEAFF
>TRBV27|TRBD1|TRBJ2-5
CASSAGTGAFRTQYF
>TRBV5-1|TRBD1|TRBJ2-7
CASSLVSGTGVREQYF
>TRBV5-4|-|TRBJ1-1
CASSLGGGAGTEAFF
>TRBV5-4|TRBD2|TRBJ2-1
CAISGSGSRVYNEQFF
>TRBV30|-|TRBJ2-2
CAWRAYTGELFF
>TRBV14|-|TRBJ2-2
CASSQVSSVNTGELFF